Below are 4 T cell receptor beta chains sequenced from a single sample in a study of blood T cell repertoires in COVID-19. TCRdb's table, derived via immunoSEQ multiplex PCR, lists solely in-frame clones and lacks some. The sample records 60,000 or so clones, around 90% being singletons. Sequencing was carried out using peripheral blood. The receptor source for this set is a human donor with acute or convalescent COVID-19. The donor label of this sample is uncertain.

The chain carries TRBV11-2 and TRBJ2-1, with D perhaps matching TRBD2 (6 bases). The CDR3 runs 16 residues. CDR1 and CDR2 from the germline V gene are SGHAT and FQNNGV. The V and J ends lost 1 base and 8 bases respectively, with 18 bases between them. The CDR3 DNA reads as TGTGCCAGCAGCTTAGTCCCAGGAGGGAGCTCAGATGAGCAGTTCTTC. It is translated as CASSLVPGGSSDEQFF.

A few counts support this clone. This chain uses TRBV14 with TRBJ1-1, with D unclear. V dropped 1 base and J dropped 5 bases, with 8 bases sitting between them. The CDR3 loop spans 13 amino acids. Germline CDR1 is SGHDN and CDR2 is FVKESK. CDR3 nucleotide sequence: TGTGCCAGCAGCCAAGGAGACTTGACTGAAGCTTTCTTT. Encoded protein: CASSQGDLTEAFF.

This rearrangement joins TRBV11-2 to TRBJ2-7; D is uncertain. Germline assignment: CDR1 SGHAT and CDR2 FQNNGV. The CDR3 runs 16 residues. Trimming took off 6 bases at V and 1 base at J, with 19 bases between the two ends. CDR3 nucleotide sequence: TGTGCCAGCAGTCCCGCCGGGTTCCGTAGGTCCTACGAGCAGTACTTC. Translating gives CASSPAGFRRSYEQYF.

The V gene is TRBV7-2, the J gene TRBJ2-7; TRBD2 matches at 8 bases. Germline trimming cut 1 base from V and 2 bases from J; bases unmatched to any gene: 4. Germline CDR1 is SGHTA and CDR2 is FQGNSA. There are 15 residues in the CDR3. DNA for the CDR3: TGTGCCAGCAGCTTAGAGAGCGGGGGCACCTACGAGCAGTACTTC. This encodes CASSLESGGTYEQYF. Based on the CDR3 plus reference TRBV7-2 and TRBJ2-7, the full variable domain is GAGVSQSPSNKVTEKGKDVELRCDPISGHTALYWYRQSLGQGLEFLIYFQGNSAPDKSGLPSDRFSAERTGGSVSTLTIQRTQQEDSAVYLCASSLESGGTYEQYFGPGTRLTVT.